Detailed here is one T cell receptor (beta chain). This entry comes from a study of OX40 agonist ivuxolimab in advanced cancers. TCRdb keeps only in-frame clones here, not all; method: immunoSEQ multiplex PCR. Of about 40,000 clones in the sample, 82% were seen once. J lost 5 bases, V lost 6 bases, and 15 bases had no gene match. This CDR3 is built from 16 residues. Germline CDR1 and CDR2: GTSNPN and SVGIG (reference sequence). This sequence originates from an adult with an advanced solid tumor such as melanoma, head and neck, liver or kidney cancer. The source material was CD4+ or CD8+ T cells sorted from blood, sampled in a trial of the OX40 agonist ivuxolimab. V usage is TRBV30 and J usage is TRBJ2-3; 9 nucleotides line up with TRBD2. The CDR3 sequence is CACSYLREGLRDTQYF. CDR3 DNA: TGTGCCTGTAGTTATTTGCGGGAGGGTCTCAGAGATACGCAGTATTTT. The whole variable domain, filled in from reference TRBV30 and TRBJ2-3, reads SQTIHQWPATLVQPVGSPLSLECTVEGTSNPNLYWYRQAAGRGLQLLFYSVGIGQISSEVPQNLSASRPQDRQFILSSKKLLLSDSGFYLCACSYLREGLRDTQYFGPGTRLTVL.